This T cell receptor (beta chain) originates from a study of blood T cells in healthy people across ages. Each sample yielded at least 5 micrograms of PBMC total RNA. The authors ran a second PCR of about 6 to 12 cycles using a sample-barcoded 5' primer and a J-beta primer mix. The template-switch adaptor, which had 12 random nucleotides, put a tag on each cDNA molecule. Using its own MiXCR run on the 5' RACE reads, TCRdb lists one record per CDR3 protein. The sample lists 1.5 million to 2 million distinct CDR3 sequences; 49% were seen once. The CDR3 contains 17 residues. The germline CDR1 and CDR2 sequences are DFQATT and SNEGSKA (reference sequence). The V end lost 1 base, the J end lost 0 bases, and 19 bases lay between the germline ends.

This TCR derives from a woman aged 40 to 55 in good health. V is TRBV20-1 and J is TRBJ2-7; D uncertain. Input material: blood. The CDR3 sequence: CSARVPGRGVSSYEQYF. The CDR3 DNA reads TGCAGTGCTAGAGTACCCGGTCGCGGCGTAAGCTCCTACGAGCAGTACTTC.